Listed below are T cell receptor beta chains from one sample, sequenced in a study of T-cell memory formation after mild COVID-19. In TCRdb, the 5' RACE reads were re-called with MiXCR into one record per CDR3 protein. This sample has roughly 600,000 distinct CDR3 sequences, with about a sixth found just once. The sample comprised PBMCs or a T cell subset sorted from them (not recorded which). These receptors all come from an adult woman who had mild COVID-19 (a few samples of this study predate the infection). Cell type and time point are not known. CDR3s include the opening cysteine and the closing phenylalanine or tryptophan. Each record gives: V gene, D gene, clone size, J gene, CDR3 protein, CDR3 DNA. The D gene is left open where the match is weak. Some rows have no size entry. The others give once, few or many, or a class for an expanded clone.

TRBV9	.	.	TRBJ2-7	CASSVKSAAHEQYF	TGTGCCAGCAGCGTAAAATCAGCGGCCCACGAGCAGTACTTC
TRBV19	.	few	TRBJ2-1	CASSILDSLAYNEQFF	TGTGCCAGTAGTATCTTGGACAGCCTCGCCTACAATGAGCAGTTCTTC
TRBV7-9	TRBD1	.	TRBJ1-2	CASSSTGVANYGYTF	TGTGCCAGCAGCTCGACAGGGGTCGCTAACTATGGCTACACCTTC
TRBV6-6	.	few	TRBJ2-2	CASSYSRRTGELFF	TGTGCCAGCAGTTACAGTAGAAGGACCGGGGAGCTGTTTTTT
TRBV2	TRBD1	few	TRBJ2-1	CASILEPLGQGAKQFF	TGTGCCAGCATCTTGGAGCCCCTGGGACAGGGGGCTAAGCAGTTCTTC
TRBV24-1	.	few	TRBJ2-4	CATSDPRTVKNIQYF	TGTGCCACCAGTGATCCCCGGACGGTTAAAAACATTCAGTACTTC
TRBV6-5	TRBD1	.	TRBJ1-4	CASRQTGTDEKLFF	TGTGCCAGCAGACAGACCGGGACAGATGAAAAACTGTTTTTT
TRBV7-3	TRBD2	.	TRBJ2-2	CASSLMTSGSTGELFF	TGTGCCAGCAGCTTAATGACTAGCGGATCCACCGGGGAGCTGTTTTTT
TRBV10-3	TRBD1	.	TRBJ1-3	CAIRGTGWDTIYF	TGTGCCATCAGAGGGACAGGGTGGGACACCATATATTTT
TRBV24-1	.	few	TRBJ2-7	CATSEPGHPYEQYF	TGTGCCACCAGTGAGCCGGGACACCCCTACGAGCAGTACTTC
TRBV7-9	.	few	TRBJ2-5	CASSSPGTRGLQYF	TGTGCCAGCAGCTCCCCCGGGACTAGGGGGCTCCAGTACTTC
TRBV19	.	.	TRBJ1-5	CASSIDRAANQPQHF	TGTGCCAGTAGTATAGATCGGGCGGCGAATCAGCCCCAGCATTTT
TRBV7-8	TRBD1	.	TRBJ1-2	CASSLEGQGRVTF	TGTGCCAGCAGCTTAGAGGGACAGGGAAGAGTCACCTTC
TRBV4-1	TRBD1	.	TRBJ2-7	CASSQVAGQGMDEQYF	TGCGCCAGCAGCCAAGTCGCGGGACAGGGTATGGACGAGCAGTACTTC
TRBV5-6	.	.	TRBJ2-7	CASSLAASQPWGEQYF	TGTGCCAGCAGCTTGGCGGCTTCCCAACCCTGGGGCGAGCAGTACTTC
TRBV2	.	few	TRBJ1-2	CASSVGGGGYTF	TGTGCCAGCAGTGTAGGGGGTGGCGGCTACACCTTC
TRBV15	.	.	TRBJ1-3	CATSSRSSGNTIYF	TGTGCCACCAGCAGCAGGAGCTCTGGAAACACCATATATTTT
TRBV27	.	.	TRBJ2-5	CASSLSRQYQETQYF	TGTGCCAGCAGTTTATCGCGACAGTACCAAGAGACCCAGTACTTC
TRBV7-9	.	few	TRBJ1-4	CASLKPPRPRPEKLFF	TGTGCCAGCTTAAAGCCCCCCCGGCCGCGGCCCGAAAAACTGTTTTTT
TRBV6-7	.	few	TRBJ2-7	CASSYSRAHEQYF	TGTGCCAGCAGTTACTCGAGAGCTCACGAGCAGTACTTC
TRBV5-4	.	.	TRBJ2-3	CASSLALRGDTQYF	TGTGCCAGCAGCTTGGCCCTTAGGGGAGATACGCAGTATTTT
TRBV5-1	.	many	TRBJ2-3	CASILGGTRTDTQYF	.
TRBV5-1	.	many	TRBJ2-2	CASSLDIATGELFF	TGCGCCAGCAGCTTGGACATCGCTACCGGGGAGCTGTTTTTT
TRBV7-9	.	.	TRBJ2-4	CASSLERGLGKNIQYF	TGTGCCAGCAGCTTAGAAAGGGGTTTGGGCAAAAACATTCAGTACTTC
TRBV27	.	.	TRBJ2-7	CASSPRGMAGSSPYEQYF	TGTGCCAGCAGTCCCCGGGGGATGGCCGGGTCCAGCCCCTACGAGCAGTACTTC
TRBV7-2	.	few	TRBJ1-1	CASSLADFIEPEAFF	TGTGCCAGCAGCTTAGCGGACTTTATAGAGCCTGAAGCTTTCTTT
TRBV27	.	.	TRBJ1-4	CASRPGGVYEKLFF	TGTGCCAGCCGCCCCGGGGGAGTTTATGAAAAACTGTTTTTT
TRBV5-1	.	.	TRBJ1-1	CASSPDWGAGYTEAFF	TGCGCCAGCAGCCCGGACTGGGGGGCCGGATACACTGAAGCTTTCTTT
TRBV7-9	TRBD2	.	TRBJ2-5	CASSLLGGGPSQETQYF	TGTGCCAGCAGCCTTCTGGGCGGGGGGCCTAGCCAAGAGACCCAGTACTTC
TRBV18	.	once	TRBJ2-5	CASSPPGSRGETQYF	TGTGCCAGCTCACCACCGGGCTCAAGGGGAGAGACCCAGTACTTC
TRBV5-1	.	.	TRBJ2-7	CASSLSGVGYEQYF	TGCGCCAGCAGCTTGTCAGGGGTCGGCTACGAGCAGTACTTC
TRBV29-1	.	.	TRBJ1-1	CSVASLGQSNTEAFF	TGCAGCGTTGCATCTTTGGGGCAGTCCAACACTGAAGCTTTCTTT
TRBV29-1	.	.	TRBJ1-2	CSVEDEAHRYGYTF	TGCAGCGTTGAAGATGAGGCACACCGCTATGGCTACACCTTC
TRBV20-1	.	.	TRBJ2-3	CSARAEQGTQYF	TGCAGTGCTAGAGCAGAGCAGGGTACGCAGTATTTT
TRBV5-1	.	few	TRBJ2-3	CASSLPSGDTDYTDTQYF	TGCGCCAGCAGCTTGCCCTCCGGGGACACAGACTACACAGATACGCAGTATTTT
TRBV19	.	few	TRBJ1-2	CASGLTDANYGYTF	TGTGCCAGTGGTTTGACAGATGCTAACTATGGCTACACCTTC
TRBV3-1	.	.	TRBJ2-1	CASSLRDFIPNEQFF	TGTGCCAGCAGTCTCCGGGACTTCATCCCCAATGAGCAGTTCTTC
TRBV7-7	.	many	TRBJ2-2	CASSQSGNTGELFF	TGTGCTAGCAGCCAGAGCGGAAACACCGGGGAGCTGTTTTTT
TRBV7-9	TRBD1	.	TRBJ2-7	CASSWQQGIDEQYF	TGTGCCAGCAGCTGGCAACAGGGGATCGACGAGCAGTACTTC
TRBV24-1	.	few	TRBJ2-2	CATRAGFNTGELFF	TGTGCCACGAGGGCAGGATTCAACACCGGGGAGCTGTTTTTT
TRBV9	TRBD2	.	TRBJ2-1	CASSPTSDNEQFF	TGTGCCAGCAGCCCGACTAGCGACAATGAGCAGTTCTTC
TRBV10-3	.	few	TRBJ1-1	CAISENGNTEAFF	TGTGCCATCAGTGAGAACGGTAACACTGAAGCTTTCTTT
TRBV20-1	.	.	TRBJ1-1	CSAREVDTEAFF	TGCAGTGCTAGAGAGGTGGACACTGAAGCTTTCTTT
TRBV7-9	TRBD2	.	TRBJ2-6	CASSISGGPSGANVLTF	TGTGCCAGCAGCATTAGCGGGGGCCCTTCTGGGGCCAACGTCCTGACTTTC
TRBV6-5	.	.	TRBJ2-1	CASSDRPWALNEQFF	TGTGCCAGCAGTGACAGACCTTGGGCCCTCAATGAGCAGTTCTTC
TRBV20-1	.	.	TRBJ2-1	CSAREGTYYNEQFF	TGCAGTGCTAGAGAGGGGACTTACTACAATGAGCAGTTCTTC
TRBV7-9	.	.	TRBJ2-5	CASSKHQETQYF	TGTGCCAGCAGCAAGCACCAAGAGACCCAGTACTTC
TRBV7-9	.	few	TRBJ1-5	CASSLNEGYQPQHF	TGTGCCAGCAGCTTAAATGAGGGGTATCAGCCCCAGCATTTT
TRBV6-2/TRBV6-3	.	.	TRBJ2-1	CASKGLPPYNEQFF	TGTGCCAGCAAGGGACTGCCACCCTACAATGAGCAGTTCTTC
TRBV7-2	TRBD2	few	TRBJ2-3	CASSFERGITDTQYF	TGTGCCAGCAGCTTTGAGCGGGGAATCACAGATACGCAGTATTTT
TRBV3-1	.	.	TRBJ2-1	CASKAGGHNEQFF	TGTGCCAGCAAAGCCGGTGGCCACAATGAGCAGTTCTTC
TRBV29-1	TRBD2	.	TRBJ2-2	CSVLAGGTGELFF	TGCAGCGTTCTAGCGGGAGGTACCGGGGAGCTGTTTTTT
TRBV27	.	.	TRBJ1-1	CASSLDIDTEALF	TGTGCCAGCAGTTTGGACATCGACACTGAAGCTTTATTT
TRBV5-1	.	.	TRBJ2-7	CASSLDGQWGYEQYF	TGCGCCAGCAGCTTGGATGGTCAGTGGGGCTACGAGCAGTACTTC